This TCR beta chain was found in a study of blood T cell repertoires in COVID-19. Across the whole study: Acute and convalescent COVID-19 samples came from the United States, Italy and Spain. T cells, B-cell-depleted T cells, or PBMCs supplied cDNA or gDNA.

Some clones are missing from TCRdb's copy, which holds only in-frame ones; the method was immunoSEQ multiplex PCR. Here the sample spans fewer than 15,000 clones, 81% being singletons. Germline CDR1 is LGHDT and CDR2 is YNNKEL (reference sequence). The CDR3 is 16 residues long. The V segment lost 5 bases and the J segment 7 bases; nucleotides outside the gene matches: 11. The clonotype was recovered from a human donor in a cohort sampled during active COVID-19. The chain recombines TRBV3-1 (or the pseudogene TRBV3-2) with TRBJ2-4, with TRBD1 identical over 10 bases. Specimen: peripheral blood. DNA for the CDR3: TGTGCCAGCAGCAATCCTCCCGGGACAGGGGCTAACATTCAGTACTTC. Its protein is CASSNPPGTGANIQYF.